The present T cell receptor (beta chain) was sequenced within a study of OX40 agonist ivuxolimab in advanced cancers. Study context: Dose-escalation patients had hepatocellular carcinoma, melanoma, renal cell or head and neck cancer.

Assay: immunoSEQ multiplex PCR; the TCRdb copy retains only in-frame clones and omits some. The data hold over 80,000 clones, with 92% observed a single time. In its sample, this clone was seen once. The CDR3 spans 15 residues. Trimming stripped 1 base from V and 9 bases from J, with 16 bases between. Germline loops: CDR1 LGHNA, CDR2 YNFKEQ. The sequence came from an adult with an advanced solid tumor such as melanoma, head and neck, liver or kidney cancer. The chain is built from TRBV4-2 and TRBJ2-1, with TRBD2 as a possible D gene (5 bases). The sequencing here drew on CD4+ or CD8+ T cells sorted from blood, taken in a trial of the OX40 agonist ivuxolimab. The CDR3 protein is CASSQGGLGTIEQFF. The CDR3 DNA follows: TGTGCCAGCAGCCAAGGCGGGTTGGGCACAATTGAGCAGTTCTTC.